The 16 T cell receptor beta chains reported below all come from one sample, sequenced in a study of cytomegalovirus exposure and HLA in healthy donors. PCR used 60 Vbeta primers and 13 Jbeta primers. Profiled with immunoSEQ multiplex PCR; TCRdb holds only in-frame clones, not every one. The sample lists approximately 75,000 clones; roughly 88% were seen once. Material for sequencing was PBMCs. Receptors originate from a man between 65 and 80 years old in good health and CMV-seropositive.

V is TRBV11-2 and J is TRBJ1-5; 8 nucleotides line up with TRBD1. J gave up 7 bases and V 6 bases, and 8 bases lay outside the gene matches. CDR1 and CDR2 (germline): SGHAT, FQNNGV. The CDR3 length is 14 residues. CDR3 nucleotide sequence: TGTGCCAGCAGTTATGGACAGGGAAGCCAGCCCCAGCATTTT. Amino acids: CASSYGQGSQPQHF.

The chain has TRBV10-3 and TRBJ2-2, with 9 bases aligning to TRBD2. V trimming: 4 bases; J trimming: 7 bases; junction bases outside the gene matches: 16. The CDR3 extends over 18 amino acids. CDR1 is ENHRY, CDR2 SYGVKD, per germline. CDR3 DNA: TGTGCCATCAGTGGGGGCTTGACTAGCGGAAAAGGGGACGGGGAGCTGTTTTTT. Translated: CAISGGLTSGKGDGELFF.

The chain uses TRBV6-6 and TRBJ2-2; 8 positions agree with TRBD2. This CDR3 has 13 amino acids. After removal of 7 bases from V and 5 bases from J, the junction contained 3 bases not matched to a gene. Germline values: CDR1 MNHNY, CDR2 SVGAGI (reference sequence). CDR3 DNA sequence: TGTGCCAGCAAGGGCGGGGGGACCGGGGAGCTGTTTTTT. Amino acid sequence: CASKGGGTGELFF.

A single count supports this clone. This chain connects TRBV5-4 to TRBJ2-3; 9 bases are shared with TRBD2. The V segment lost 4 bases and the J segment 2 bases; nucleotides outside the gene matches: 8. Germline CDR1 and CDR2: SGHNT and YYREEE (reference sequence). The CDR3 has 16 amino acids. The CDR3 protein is CASSRLLAGYTDTQYF. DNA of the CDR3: TGTGCCAGCAGCCGATTACTAGCGGGCTACACAGATACGCAGTATTTT.

The CDR3 region is CASSFGTSGNEQYF. CDR3 bases: TGTGCCAGCAGCTTCGGGACTAGCGGGAACGAGCAGTACTTC. The chain combines TRBV7-9 with TRBJ2-7; the match to TRBD2 covers 13 bases. V was clipped by 3 bases and J by 5 bases; unmatched bases: 1. CDR1 is SEHNR, CDR2 FQNEAQ, per germline (reference sequence). There are 14 residues in the CDR3.

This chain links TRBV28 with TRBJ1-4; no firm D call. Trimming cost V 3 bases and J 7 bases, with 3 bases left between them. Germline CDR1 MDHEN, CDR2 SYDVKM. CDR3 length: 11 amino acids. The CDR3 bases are TGTGCCAGCAGTTTGAGTGAAAAACTGTTTTTT. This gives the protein CASSLSEKLFF. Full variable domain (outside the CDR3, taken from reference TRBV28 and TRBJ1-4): DVKVTQSSRYLVKRTGEKVFLECVQDMDHENMFWYRQDPGLGLRLIYFSYDVKMKEKGDIPEGYSVSREKKERFSLILESASTNQTSMYLCASSLSEKLFFGSGTQLSVL.

The CDR3 sequence: CASTLSGSGIYEQYF. The CDR3 bases are TGTGCCAGCACCCTTAGCGGGAGTGGGATCTACGAGCAGTACTTC. The rearrangement joins TRBV28 to TRBJ2-7, with TRBD2 matching 9 bases. The germline gives CDR1 MDHEN, CDR2 SYDVKM. This CDR3 spans 15 amino acids. After removal of 7 bases from V and 3 bases from J, the junction contained 10 bases not matched to a gene.

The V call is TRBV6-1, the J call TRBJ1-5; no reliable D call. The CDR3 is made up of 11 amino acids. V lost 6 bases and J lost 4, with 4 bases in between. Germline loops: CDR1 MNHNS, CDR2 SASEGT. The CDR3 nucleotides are TGTGCCAGCAGCGTAAATCAGCCCCAGCATTTT. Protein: CASSVNQPQHF.

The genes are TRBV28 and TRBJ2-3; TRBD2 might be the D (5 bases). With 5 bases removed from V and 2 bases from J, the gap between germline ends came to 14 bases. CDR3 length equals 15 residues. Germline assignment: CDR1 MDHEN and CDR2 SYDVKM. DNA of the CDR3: TGTGCCAGCAGTCCGATCGACGGGAACACAGATACGCAGTATTTT. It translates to CASSPIDGNTDTQYF.

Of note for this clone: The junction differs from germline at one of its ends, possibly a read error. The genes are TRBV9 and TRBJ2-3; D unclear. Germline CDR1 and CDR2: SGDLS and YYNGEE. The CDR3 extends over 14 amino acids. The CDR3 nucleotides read TGTGCCAGCAACGTAGTCGGTAGCACAGATACGCAGTATTTT. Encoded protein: CASNVVGSTDTQYF.

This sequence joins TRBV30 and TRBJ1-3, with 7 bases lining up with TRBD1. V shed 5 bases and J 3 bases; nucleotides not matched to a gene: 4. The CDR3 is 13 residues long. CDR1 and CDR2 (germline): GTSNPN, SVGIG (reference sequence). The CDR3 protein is CAWEQGGGNTIYF. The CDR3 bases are TGTGCCTGGGAGCAGGGGGGTGGAAACACCATATATTTT.

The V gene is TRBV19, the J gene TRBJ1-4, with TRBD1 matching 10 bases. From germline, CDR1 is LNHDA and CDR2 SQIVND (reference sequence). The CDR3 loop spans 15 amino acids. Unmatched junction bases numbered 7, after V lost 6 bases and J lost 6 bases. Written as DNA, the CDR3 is TGTGCCAGTAGCCGCCGACAGGGGGCCGATGAAAAACTGTTTTTT. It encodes CASSRRQGADEKLFF.

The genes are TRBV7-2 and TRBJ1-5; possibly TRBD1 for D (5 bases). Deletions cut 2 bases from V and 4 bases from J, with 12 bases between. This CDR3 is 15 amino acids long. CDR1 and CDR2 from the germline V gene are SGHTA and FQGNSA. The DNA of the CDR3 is TGTGCCAGCAGCTTATGGGACGGGGGGAATCAGCCCCAGCATTTT. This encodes CASSLWDGGNQPQHF.

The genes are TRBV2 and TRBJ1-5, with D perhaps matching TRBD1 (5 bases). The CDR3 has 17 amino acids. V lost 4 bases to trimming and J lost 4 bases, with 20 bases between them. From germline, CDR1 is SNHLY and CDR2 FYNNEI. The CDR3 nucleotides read TGTGCCAGCAGTGGGGGCTCGGTTAGGGCTGGGAATCAGCCCCAGCATTTT. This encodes CASSGGSVRAGNQPQHF.

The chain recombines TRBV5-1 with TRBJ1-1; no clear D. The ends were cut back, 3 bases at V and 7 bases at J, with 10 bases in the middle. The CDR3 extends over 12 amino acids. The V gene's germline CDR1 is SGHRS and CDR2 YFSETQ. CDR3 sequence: CASSSGAFEAFF. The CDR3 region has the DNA TGCGCCAGCAGCTCGGGAGCCTTTGAAGCTTTCTTT.

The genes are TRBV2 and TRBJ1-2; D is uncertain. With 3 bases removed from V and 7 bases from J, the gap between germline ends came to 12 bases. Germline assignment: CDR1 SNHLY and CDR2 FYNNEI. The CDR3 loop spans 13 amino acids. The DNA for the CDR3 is TGTGCCAGCAGTGATTGGCCAGGTGGTGGCTACACCTTC. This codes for CASSDWPGGGYTF.